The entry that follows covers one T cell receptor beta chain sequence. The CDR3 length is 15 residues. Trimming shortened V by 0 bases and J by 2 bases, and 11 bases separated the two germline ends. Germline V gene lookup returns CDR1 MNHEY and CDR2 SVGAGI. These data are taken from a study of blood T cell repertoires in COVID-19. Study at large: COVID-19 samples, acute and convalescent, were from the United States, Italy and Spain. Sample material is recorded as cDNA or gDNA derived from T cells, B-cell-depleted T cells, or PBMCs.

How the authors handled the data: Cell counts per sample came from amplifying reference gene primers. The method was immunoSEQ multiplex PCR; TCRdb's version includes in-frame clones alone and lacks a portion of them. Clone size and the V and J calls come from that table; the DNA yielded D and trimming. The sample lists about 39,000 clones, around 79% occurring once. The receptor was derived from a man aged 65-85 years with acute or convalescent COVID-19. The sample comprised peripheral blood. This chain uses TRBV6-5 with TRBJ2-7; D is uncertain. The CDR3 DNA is TGTGCCAGCAGTTACTCTGAGACTCCTACCTACGAGCAGTACTTC. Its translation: CASSYSETPTYEQYF.